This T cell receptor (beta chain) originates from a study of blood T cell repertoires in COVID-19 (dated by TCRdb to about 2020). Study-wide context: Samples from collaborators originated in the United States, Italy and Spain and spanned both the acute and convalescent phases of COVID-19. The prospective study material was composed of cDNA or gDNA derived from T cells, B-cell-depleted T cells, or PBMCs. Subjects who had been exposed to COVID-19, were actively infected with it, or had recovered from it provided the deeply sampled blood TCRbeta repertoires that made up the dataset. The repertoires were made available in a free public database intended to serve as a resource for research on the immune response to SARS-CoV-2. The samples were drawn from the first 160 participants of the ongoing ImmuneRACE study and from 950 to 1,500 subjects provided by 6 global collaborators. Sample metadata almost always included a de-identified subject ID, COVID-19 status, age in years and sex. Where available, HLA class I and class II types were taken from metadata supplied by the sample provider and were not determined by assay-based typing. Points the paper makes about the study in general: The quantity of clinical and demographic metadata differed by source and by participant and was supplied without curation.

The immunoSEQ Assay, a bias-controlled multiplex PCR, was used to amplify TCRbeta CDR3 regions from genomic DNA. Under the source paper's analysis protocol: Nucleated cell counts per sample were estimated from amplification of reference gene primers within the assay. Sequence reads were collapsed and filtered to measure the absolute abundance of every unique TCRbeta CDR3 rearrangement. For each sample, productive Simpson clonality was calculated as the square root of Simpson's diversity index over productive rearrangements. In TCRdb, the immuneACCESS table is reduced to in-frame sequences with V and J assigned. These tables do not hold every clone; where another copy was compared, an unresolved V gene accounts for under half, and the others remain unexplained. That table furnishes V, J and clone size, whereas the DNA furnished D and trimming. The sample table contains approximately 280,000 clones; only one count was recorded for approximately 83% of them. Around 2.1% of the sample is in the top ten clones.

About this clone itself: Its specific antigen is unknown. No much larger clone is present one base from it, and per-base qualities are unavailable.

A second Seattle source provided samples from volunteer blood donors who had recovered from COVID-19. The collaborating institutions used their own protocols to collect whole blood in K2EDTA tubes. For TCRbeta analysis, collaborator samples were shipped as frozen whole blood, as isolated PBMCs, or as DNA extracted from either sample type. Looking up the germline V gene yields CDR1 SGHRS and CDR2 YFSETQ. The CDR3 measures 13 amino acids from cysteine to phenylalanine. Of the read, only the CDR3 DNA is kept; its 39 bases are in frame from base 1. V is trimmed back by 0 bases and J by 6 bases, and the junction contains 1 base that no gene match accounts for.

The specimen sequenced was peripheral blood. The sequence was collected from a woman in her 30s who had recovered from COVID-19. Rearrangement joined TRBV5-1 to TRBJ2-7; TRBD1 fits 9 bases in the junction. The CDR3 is CASSLDRGPEQYF. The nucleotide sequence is TGCGCCAGCAGCTTGGACAGGGGGCCCGAGCAGTACTTC.